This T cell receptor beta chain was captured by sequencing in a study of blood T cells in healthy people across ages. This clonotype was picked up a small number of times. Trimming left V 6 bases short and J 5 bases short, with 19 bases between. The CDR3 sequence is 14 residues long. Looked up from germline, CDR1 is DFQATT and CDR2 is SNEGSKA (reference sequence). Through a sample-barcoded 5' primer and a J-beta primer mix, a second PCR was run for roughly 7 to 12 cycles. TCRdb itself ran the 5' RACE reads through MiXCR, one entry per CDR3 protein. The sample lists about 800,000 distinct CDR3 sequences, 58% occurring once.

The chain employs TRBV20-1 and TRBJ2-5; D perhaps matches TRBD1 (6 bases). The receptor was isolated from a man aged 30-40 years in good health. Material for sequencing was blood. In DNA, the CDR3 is TGCAGTGCCCCCCTTGCGTCAGGGGTGGAGACCCAGTACTTC. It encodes CSAPLASGVETQYF.